This T cell receptor beta chain was documented in a study of blood T cell repertoires in COVID-19. Looked up from germline, CDR1 is LGHDT and CDR2 is YNNKEL (reference sequence). V dropped 1 base and J dropped 6; count of bases not matched to a gene: 3. The CDR3 has 15 residues. This clone was seen a single time. Assay: immunoSEQ multiplex PCR; the TCRdb copy retains only in-frame clones and omits some. The sample contains roughly 210,000 clones, 88% of which appear only once. The material sequenced was peripheral blood. V and J are TRBV3-1 (or the pseudogene TRBV3-2) and TRBJ1-5; TRBD1 aligns across 10 bases. The TCR sequence derives from a man in his sixties or seventies with acute or convalescent COVID-19. This CDR3 is CASSQGTGGSQPQHF. The CDR3 nucleotides are TGTGCCAGCAGCCAAGGGACAGGGGGAAGTCAGCCCCAGCATTTT.